This T cell receptor (beta chain) was obtained from a study of blood T cells in healthy people across ages (dated by TCRdb to the mid-2010s). Broadly, across the study: In model experiments, roughly one uniquely barcoded TCR beta cDNA molecule per two T cells was captured by template switching. Two additional independent replicas of 1 million unique cDNA reads from the same blood draw were analyzed for two donors (one aged 18 to 30 and one aged 80 or older). The donors were divided into four age groups: young (average approximately 17 years), middle-aged (approximately 41), aged (about 60) and long-lived (roughly 86). Donors of different ages were randomly distributed across sequencing lanes to avoid experimental bias. Age-related changes in TCR beta repertoire diversity were measured in the study by deep sequencing normalized with unique cDNA molecular identifiers. Study-level results and caveats: The long-lived group showed more naive CD4+ T cells, fewer expanded clones and increased TCR diversity than the aged group, suggesting age selection. Observed TCR beta diversity per million T cells fell roughly linearly with age, and a significant reduction was already apparent by age roughly 40. Estimates of total diversity based on one million sequenced T cells were regarded as lower bounds and as underestimates. The CMV infection status of donors was not known, potentially confounding age-related changes in expanded clonotypes. Because profiling used bulk unsorted PBMCs, naive and antigen-experienced compartments could not be compared conclusively. The percentage of naive T cells measured by flow cytometry correlated strongly with observed TCR beta diversity.

A distance of 14 bases separates the germline ends of V and J, which lose 6 bases and 6 bases respectively. Reading the germline V gene gives CDR1 MNHEY and CDR2 SVGAGI. The CDR3 goes from the cysteine to the phenylalanine over 13 residues. The only DNA kept is the CDR3, 39 bases in frame from the first base. Systemically healthy Caucasian individuals from Russia, some 40 in total and aged about 6 to 100 years, were included as donors. Each donor gave ten milliliters of peripheral blood, collected into EDTA-treated Vacutainer tubes. Ficoll-Paque density-gradient centrifugation was used to isolate PBMCs, with at least 6.5 million per sample. Trizol reagent was used to extract total RNA from the PBMCs, yielding at least 6 micrograms per sample. For every donor, flow cytometry on a PBMC aliquot measured the percentage of naive CD45RAhigh/CD27high T cells. Library preparation used 5' RACE. TCRdb shows the sequencer as Illumina HiSeq 2500. A second PCR of about 7 to 12 cycles was run with a J-beta primer mix and a sample-barcoded 5' primer. Each TCR beta cDNA molecule received a unique molecular identifier from a template-switch 5' adaptor carrying 12 random nucleotides. At least 2.5 million CDR3-containing paired-end reads were obtained from each sample. All of the RNA was converted into first-strand cDNA using the Mint cDNA synthesis kit, with a TRBC-specific oligonucleotide serving as the primer. After uracil-DNA glycosylase treatment, a first 18-cycle PCR used universal primers M1SS and BC2_uni_R on all cDNA. On the authors' methods: For normalization, 1 million high-quality reads, each with a distinct molecular identifier, were randomly selected from each sample. Reads sharing molecular identifiers were discarded rather than binned into consensus sequences. MiTCR, set to a Q25 quality threshold and the strictest error-elimination algorithm, was used for CDR3 identification, clonotype clustering and error correction. A nonparametric unseen species model using Euler transformation provided a lower-bound estimate of total TCR beta diversity. In-frame beta chains were kept once TCRdb had trimmed the public reads at Q25 with fastp and called clones with MiXCR. Every CDR3 protein is listed once, alongside the most common genes and DNA of its rows. The V and J calls shown here were made by TCRdb, not taken from the authors' results. Present in this sample are about 590,000 distinct CDR3 sequences, about 30% of which were seen just once. Jointly, the top ten make up approximately 14% of the sample.

At least ten counts were recorded for this clonotype. Its target antigen remains unknown. There are no base qualities to consult, and no much larger clone falls within one base. The material sequenced was blood. The receptor was isolated from a woman at least 80 years old in good health. The chain employs TRBV6-5 and TRBJ1-2, with the D gene too uncertain to name. The CDR3 region has the sequence CASRLIGNNGYTF. The sequence in DNA is TGTGCCAGCAGATTGATCGGGAACAATGGCTACACCTTC.